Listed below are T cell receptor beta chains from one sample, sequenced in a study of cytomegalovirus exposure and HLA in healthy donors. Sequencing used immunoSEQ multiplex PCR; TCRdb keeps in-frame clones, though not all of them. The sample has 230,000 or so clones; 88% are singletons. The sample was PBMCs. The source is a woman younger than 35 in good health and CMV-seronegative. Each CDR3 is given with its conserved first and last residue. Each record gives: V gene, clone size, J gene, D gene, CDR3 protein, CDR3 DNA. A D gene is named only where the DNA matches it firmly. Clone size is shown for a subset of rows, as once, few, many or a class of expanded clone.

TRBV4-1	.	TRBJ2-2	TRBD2	CASSQAIAGVHTGELFF	TGCGCCAGCAGCCAAGCCATAGCGGGAGTGCACACCGGGGAGCTGTTTTTT
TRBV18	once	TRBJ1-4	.	CASSPFSGIDEKLFF	TGTGCCAGCTCACCATTTTCAGGGATCGATGAAAAACTGTTTTTT
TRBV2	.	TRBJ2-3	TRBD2	CASSEATSGTDTQYF	TGTGCCAGCAGTGAAGCCACTAGCGGCACAGATACGCAGTATTTT
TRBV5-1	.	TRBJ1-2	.	CASSSPGMAGGGYTF	TGCGCCAGCAGCTCCCCCGGTATGGCCGGGGGAGGCTACACCTTC
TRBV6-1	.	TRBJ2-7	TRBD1	CASSTGTGAYEQYF	TGTGCCAGCAGTACCGGGACAGGGGCCTACGAGCAGTACTTC
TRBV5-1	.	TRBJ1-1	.	CASSTTGKFEAFF	TGCGCCAGCAGCACTACTGGTAAATTCGAAGCTTTCTTT
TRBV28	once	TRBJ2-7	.	CASSLWGRGEQYF	TGTGCCAGCAGTTTATGGGGGCGAGGTGAGCAGTACTTC
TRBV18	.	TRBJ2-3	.	CASSPSGDTQYF	TGTGCCAGCTCCCCCTCGGGGGATACGCAGTATTTT
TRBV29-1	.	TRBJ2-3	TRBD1	CSKTGYTDTQYF	TGCAGCAAGACAGGGTACACAGATACGCAGTATTTT
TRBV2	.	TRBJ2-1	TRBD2	CASSEVAGGPYNEQFF	TGTGCCAGCAGTGAAGTAGCGGGAGGACCCTACAATGAGCAGTTCTTC
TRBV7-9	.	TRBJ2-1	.	CASSLNDGDEQFF	TGTGCCAGCAGCTTAAATGACGGGGATGAGCAGTTCTTC
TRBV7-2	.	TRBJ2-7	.	CASSPGFEQYF	TGTGCCAGCAGTCCAGGGTTCGAGCAGTACTTC
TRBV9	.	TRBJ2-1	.	CASSVGSSVHNEQFF	TGTGCCAGCAGCGTAGGTTCTAGCGTTCACAATGAGCAGTTCTTC
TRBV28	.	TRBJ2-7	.	CASSLHGALGEQYF	TGTGCCAGCAGTTTACATGGGGCCCTGGGTGAGCAGTACTTC
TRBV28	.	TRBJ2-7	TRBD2	CASSLWSGRAGYEQYF	TGTGCCAGCAGTTTATGGAGCGGGAGGGCCGGCTACGAGCAGTACTTC
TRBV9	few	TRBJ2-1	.	CASSVNQGLRYNEQFF	TGTGCCAGCAGCGTAAATCAGGGCTTACGCTACAATGAGCAGTTCTTC
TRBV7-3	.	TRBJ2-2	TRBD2	CASSLTGPGGTGELFF	TGTGCCAGCAGCCTAACGGGCCCGGGGGGAACCGGGGAGCTGTTTTTT
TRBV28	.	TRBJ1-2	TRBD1	CASSPRRDRGNLGYGYTF	TGTGCCAGCAGCCCTCGCCGGGACAGGGGGAACCTAGGGTATGGCTACACCTTC
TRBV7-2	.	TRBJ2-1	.	CASSPHPRNEQFF	TGTGCCAGCAGCCCCCACCCGCGTAATGAGCAGTTCTTC
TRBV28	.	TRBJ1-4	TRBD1	CASRYPGTGLELFF	TGTGCCAGCAGATATCCCGGGACAGGGTTGGAACTGTTTTTT
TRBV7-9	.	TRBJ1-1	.	CASSGAMNTEAFF	TGTGCCAGCAGCGGAGCGATGAACACTGAAGCTTTCTTT
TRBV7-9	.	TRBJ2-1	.	CASSLGQRGSEQFF	TGTGCCAGCAGCTTAGGGCAAAGGGGGAGTGAGCAGTTCTTC
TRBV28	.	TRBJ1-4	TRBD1	CASSPKGTAPNEKLFF	TGTGCCAGCAGTCCAAAAGGGACAGCTCCTAATGAAAAACTGTTTTTT
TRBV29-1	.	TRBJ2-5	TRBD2	CSVEGLAGGPLPETQYF	TGCAGCGTTGAGGGGTTAGCGGGAGGGCCACTCCCAGAGACCCAGTACTTC
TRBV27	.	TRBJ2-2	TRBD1	CASSFQGTGNTGELFF	TGTGCCAGCAGTTTCCAAGGGACAGGGAACACCGGGGAGCTGTTTTTT
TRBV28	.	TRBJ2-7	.	CASSLTRNSYEQYF	TGTGCCAGCAGTCTTACAAGAAACTCCTACGAGCAGTACTTC